A single sample is the source of the 27 T cell receptor beta chains below, sequenced in a study of cytomegalovirus exposure and HLA in healthy donors. Only in-frame clones appear in the TCRdb table, and some are missing; sequencing was by immunoSEQ multiplex PCR. The profile shows almost 200,000 clones, 81% of them singletons. The sequenced material came from PBMCs. The receptors originated from a woman younger than 45 in good health and CMV-seronegative.

The genes are TRBV19 and TRBJ1-5, with D possibly TRBD1 on 6 matching bases. The CDR3 covers 17 residues. Germline CDR1 LNHDA, CDR2 SQIVND (reference sequence). V lost 6 bases and J 4 bases, leaving 22 bases between the germline ends. This CDR3 reads CASSPKKTGTTNQPQHF. Here the CDR3 DNA reads TGTGCCAGTAGCCCAAAAAAGACCGGGACAACAAATCAGCCCCAGCATTTT.

The chain joins TRBV5-5 to TRBJ2-3, with D unclear. The length of the CDR3 is 14 residues. Trimming stripped 1 base from V and 0 bases from J, with 6 bases between. CDR1 SGHKS and CDR2 YYEKEE come from the germline V gene (reference sequence). The CDR3 spells CASSLTRSTDTQYF. DNA for the CDR3: TGTGCCAGCAGCTTGACGAGGAGCACAGATACGCAGTATTTT.

This sequence joins TRBV5-1 and TRBJ2-1; 12 bases fit TRBD2. CDR3 size: 14 residues. Germline CDR1 reads SGHRS; CDR2 reads YFSETQ. J was trimmed by 7 bases and V by 4 bases; bases with no gene match: 3. CDR3 in amino acids: CASSGGLAGNEQFF. CDR3 in DNA: TGCGCCAGCAGCGGGGGACTAGCGGGTAATGAGCAGTTCTTC.

The gene calls are TRBV30 and TRBJ1-4; 7 nucleotides match TRBD1. Germline V CDR1 and CDR2: GTSNPN, SVGIG (reference sequence). The CDR3 runs to 13 residues. V trimming: 5 bases; J trimming: 7 bases; junction bases outside the gene matches: 7. In DNA, the CDR3 is TGTGCCTGGGCTACAGGGGTACGTGAAAAACTGTTTTTT. Its protein is CAWATGVREKLFF.

The rearrangement links TRBV5-4 to TRBJ2-3; TRBD2 agrees at 12 bases. V shed 4 bases and J 4 bases; nucleotides not matched to a gene: 7. Germline V gene data show CDR1 as SGHNT and CDR2 as YYREEE (reference sequence). The length of the CDR3 is 16 residues. The CDR3 DNA reads as TGTGCCAGCAGCGTTCCTAGCGGGAGGGCCGCAGATACGCAGTATTTT. Its translation: CASSVPSGRAADTQYF.

This clone was seen a few times. The chain has TRBV6-1 and TRBJ1-1; 7 bases align to TRBD1. The germline V gene has CDR1 MNHNS and CDR2 SASEGT. After removal of 6 bases from V and 6 bases from J, the junction contained 4 bases not matched to a gene. The CDR3 totals 12 residues. This CDR3 reads CASRSGGSEAFF. The CDR3 DNA reads TGTGCCAGCAGATCAGGGGGATCTGAAGCTTTCTTT.

The genes are TRBV2 and TRBJ2-1; TRBD2 matches 9 bases. Losses at the gene ends were 6 bases for V and 4 bases for J; bases not matched to a gene: 7. Germline V gene data show CDR1 as SNHLY and CDR2 as FYNNEI. The CDR3 runs 15 residues. The CDR3 DNA sequence: TGTGCCAGCAGCCAGGCGGGGGGGCCTTACAATGAGCAGTTCTTC. Translating gives CASSQAGGPYNEQFF.

This chain uses TRBV5-1 with TRBJ1-3; no definite D call. CDR1 and CDR2 (germline): SGHRS, YFSETQ. Trimming stripped 3 bases from V and 0 bases from J, with 13 bases between. This CDR3 is 16 amino acids long. The CDR3 DNA follows: TGCGCCAGCAGCTCGTCCAGGTCAGACTCTGGAAACACCATATATTTT. Protein product: CASSSSRSDSGNTIYF.

V and J are TRBV7-9 and TRBJ2-5, with D perhaps matching TRBD2 (6 bases). Germline CDR1 is SEHNR and CDR2 is FQNEAQ (reference sequence). This CDR3 comprises 14 residues. Trimming removed 2 bases from V and 5 bases from J, with 12 bases in between. As DNA, the CDR3 is TGTGCCAGCAGCTTAACGGGACTCCTGGAGACCCAGTACTTC. Translation gives CASSLTGLLETQYF.

This sequence joins TRBV5-1 and TRBJ1-5; D gene unclear. Per germline, CDR1 SGHRS and CDR2 YFSETQ. The CDR3 sequence is 13 residues long. V shed 2 bases and J shed 6 bases, with 9 bases lying between them. The CDR3 loop reads CASSFHGGQPQHF. For the CDR3, the DNA is TGCGCCAGCAGCTTTCACGGTGGTCAGCCCCAGCATTTT.

The V gene is TRBV19, the J gene TRBJ2-1, with 9 bases fitting TRBD2. The CDR3 is made up of 15 amino acids. Germline trimming cut 3 bases from V and 10 bases from J; bases unmatched to any gene: 10. Per the germline V gene, CDR1 is LNHDA and CDR2 is SQIVND (reference sequence). The CDR3 is CASSMVSGGFIEQFF. The CDR3 coding sequence is TGTGCCAGTAGTATGGTCAGCGGGGGGTTTATCGAGCAGTTCTTC.

This clone was seen repeatedly, ten times or more. The CDR3 spells CASRELSGGRDTQYF. In nucleotides, the CDR3 is TGTGCCAGCAGGGAGCTAAGCGGGGGTAGGGATACGCAGTATTTT. The chain carries TRBV6-5 and TRBJ2-3, with 8 bases lining up with TRBD2. CDR3 length equals 15 residues. Germline lookup yields CDR1 MNHEY and CDR2 SVGAGI. J lost 6 bases, V lost 6 bases, and 11 bases had no gene match.

V is TRBV7-9 and J is TRBJ2-7, with a possible D match to TRBD2 (6 bases). This CDR3 region has 15 residues. The ends were cut back, 5 bases at V and 2 bases at J, with 16 bases in the middle. CDR1 is SEHNR and CDR2 is FQNEAQ in the germline V gene (reference sequence). This CDR3 reads CASSPSNREPYEQYF. The CDR3 bases are TGTGCCAGCAGCCCGTCTAACCGGGAGCCCTACGAGCAGTACTTC.

This chain connects TRBV18 to TRBJ2-5, with 8 bases that match TRBD1. With V trimmed by 3 bases and J by 5 bases, 5 bases remained unmatched. Germline CDR1 KGHSH, CDR2 LQKENI. The CDR3 is 14 amino acids. In DNA, the CDR3 is TGTGCCAGCTCACCTCTGACAGGGGAGGAGACCCAGTACTTC. Translating gives CASSPLTGEETQYF. The complete variable domain, with remaining parts taken from reference TRBV18 and TRBJ2-5, reads NAGVMQNPRHLVRRRGQEARLRCSPMKGHSHVYWYRQLPEEGLKFMVYLQKENIIDESGMPKERFSAEFPKEGPSILRIQQVVRGDSAAYFCASSPLTGEETQYFGPGTRLLVL.

This clone has a single count. V gene TRBV5-4 combines with J gene TRBJ2-1; 8 bases match TRBD1. The V gene's germline CDR1 is SGHNT and CDR2 YYREEE (reference sequence). This CDR3 comprises 14 residues. Losses at the gene ends were 2 bases for V and 13 bases for J; bases not matched to a gene: 11. The CDR3 region is CASSLISRQGAQFF. DNA for the CDR3: TGTGCCAGCAGCTTAATTTCTAGGCAGGGGGCTCAGTTCTTC.

The chain joins TRBV10-3 to TRBJ2-3; the match to TRBD1 covers 8 bases. The CDR3 is 13 amino acids. V lost 10 bases, J lost 4 bases, and 7 bases stayed unmatched. The germline V gene encodes CDR1 ENHRY and CDR2 SYGVKD. CDR3 DNA sequence: TGTGCCACCGACAGGGGATCCGCAGATACGCAGTATTTT. Amino acids: CATDRGSADTQYF.

The chain joins TRBV29-1 to TRBJ2-1; 13 bases are shared with TRBD2. V lost 4 bases, J lost 9 bases, and 18 bases stayed unmatched. Looked up from germline, CDR1 is SQVTM and CDR2 is ANQGSEA. This CDR3 spans 18 amino acids. The CDR3 region is CSVVEHGTPGLAGSEQFF. The CDR3 nucleotides read TGCAGCGTTGTGGAACACGGAACTCCGGGACTAGCGGGAAGTGAGCAGTTCTTC.

The V gene is TRBV19, the J gene TRBJ2-3; TRBD2 is a possible D gene (5 bases). The ends were cut back, 8 bases at V and 0 bases at J, with 9 bases in the middle. CDR1 and CDR2 (germline): LNHDA, SQIVND (reference sequence). There are 13 residues in the CDR3. Here the CDR3 reads CASARASTDTQYF. The CDR3 DNA reads as TGTGCCAGTGCGAGGGCAAGCACAGATACGCAGTATTTT.

This sequence joins TRBV10-3 and TRBJ2-7; TRBD1 matches at 9 bases. Per the germline V gene, CDR1 is ENHRY and CDR2 is SYGVKD. This CDR3 comprises 13 residues. The V gene end was trimmed by 8 bases and the J gene end by 7 bases; junction bases not matched to a gene: 9. The chain's CDR3 is CAIAGTGNMEQYF. The CDR3 DNA is TGTGCCATCGCCGGGACAGGGAATATGGAGCAGTACTTC.

This chain connects TRBV6-5 to TRBJ2-5; D gene uncertain. The germline V gene encodes CDR1 MNHEY and CDR2 SVGAGI. The CDR3 consists of 12 residues. Trimming cost V 5 bases and J 3 bases, with 7 bases left between them. This CDR3 is CASSPTKETQYF. CDR3 coding DNA: TGTGCCAGCAGTCCAACTAAAGAGACCCAGTACTTC.

The chain recombines TRBV18 with TRBJ1-1, with D perhaps TRBD1 (6 bases). Germline V CDR1 and CDR2: KGHSH, LQKENI. Trimming took off 3 bases at V and 1 base at J, with 12 bases between the two ends. This CDR3 comprises 15 residues. Here the CDR3 reads CASSPQGSGNTEAFF. The CDR3 nucleotides are TGTGCCAGCTCACCTCAGGGGTCAGGGAACACTGAAGCTTTCTTT.

The chain is built from TRBV28 and TRBJ1-2, with 8 bases that match TRBD1. Losses at the gene ends were 6 bases for V and 8 bases for J; bases not matched to a gene: 8. Germline values: CDR1 MDHEN, CDR2 SYDVKM. CDR3 length: 13 amino acids. The CDR3 reads CASRSGGVEGYTF. CDR3 bases: TGTGCCAGCAGATCAGGGGGCGTTGAGGGCTACACCTTC.

The chain is built from TRBV27 and TRBJ2-1; TRBD1 is a possible D gene (6 bases). Germline lookup yields CDR1 MNHEY and CDR2 SMNVEV (reference sequence). This CDR3 is built from 14 residues. The germline V and J ends were trimmed by 2 bases and 6 bases, with 11 bases remaining between them. The CDR3 bases are TGTGCCAGCAGTTTAGTCGCAGGGGTCAATGAGCAGTTCTTC. Translating gives CASSLVAGVNEQFF.

V is TRBV9 and J is TRBJ1-1, with 7 bases that match TRBD1. CDR1 is SGDLS and CDR2 is YYNGEE in the germline V gene. J was trimmed by 1 base and V by 8 bases; bases with no gene match: 8. This CDR3 has 14 residues. The CDR3 coding sequence is TGTGCCAGTAGGAAGGGGGCAGGGAACACTGAAGCTTTCTTT. Translated, it gives CASRKGAGNTEAFF.

The V and J genes are TRBV16 and TRBJ1-5; possible D gene TRBD1, 6 bases. This CDR3 is 13 amino acids long. CDR1 and CDR2 (germline): KGHSY, FQNENV. V dropped 4 bases and J dropped 6 bases, with 10 bases sitting between them. CDR3 sequence: CASSPGESQPQHF. CDR3 DNA: TGTGCCAGCAGCCCAGGGGAATCTCAGCCCCAGCATTTT.

The chain combines TRBV5-1 with TRBJ2-1; 7 nucleotides agree with TRBD1. The CDR3 consists of 13 residues. The germline CDR1 and CDR2 sequences are SGHRS and YFSETQ. The J segment lost 9 bases and the V segment lost 0 bases, leaving 3 bases of the junction unmatched. The CDR3 coding sequence is TGCGCCAGCAGCTTGGGGGGACAGTTTGAGCAGTTCTTC. Protein: CASSLGGQFEQFF. The variable domain in full, completed from reference TRBV5-1 and TRBJ2-1, reads KAGVTQTPRYLIKTRGQQVTLSCSPISGHRSVSWYQQTPGQGLQFLFEYFSETQRNKGNFPGRFSGRQFSNSRSEMNVSTLELGDSALYLCASSLGGQFEQFFGPGTRLTVL.

The V and J genes are TRBV10-1 and TRBJ2-1; D possibly corresponds to TRBD2 (6 bases). Germline V gene sequence: CDR1 WNHNN, CDR2 SYGVQD (reference sequence). The CDR3 length is 14 residues. With 2 bases removed from V and 2 bases from J, the gap between germline ends came to 7 bases. CDR3 sequence (DNA): TGCGCCAGCAGTGAGCGGGAGACCTACAATGAGCAGTTCTTC. Translated, it gives CASSERETYNEQFF.